The 7 T cell receptor beta chains below come from one sample, sequenced in a study of CXCR3-negative and CXCR3-positive naive CD8 T cells. Their specific antigens are unknown. UMI-labeled TRB cDNA libraries were prepared by 5' RACE. Following a re-call of the 5' RACE reads, TCRdb has one entry per CDR3 protein and lacks DNA. The repertoire table contains about 63,000 distinct CDR3 sequences. Notes on the study in general: Naive cells with CXCR3 showed TRB CDR3s that were more hydrophobic than those in CXCR3-negative naive cells.

Sequenced: naive CXCR3+ CD8+ T cells from blood. Subset in this sample: CD45RO-CCR7+CD27+CD95- naive CD8+ T cells expressing CXCR3 (TNR3+). Receptors were obtained from a human donor in good health. Some clones in this sample may be carry-over from other donors' samples.

The chain employs TRBV7-9 and TRBJ2-1; with no DNA, the TCRdb D assignment of TRBD1 cannot be verified. Germline loops: CDR1 SEHNR, CDR2 FQNEAQ (reference sequence). This CDR3 comprises 14 residues. The CDR3 here is CASSLGGVPPEQFF.

CDR3 amino acids: CATHGGQLGTDTQYF. This chain links TRBV7-9 with TRBJ2-3; no DNA is available, so the TRBD1 call from TCRdb remains unchecked. The CDR3 consists of 15 residues. CDR1 SEHNR and CDR2 FQNEAQ come from the germline V gene (reference sequence).

This chain joins TRBV28 and TRBJ1-1; the TRBD1 assignment by TCRdb is unverifiable without DNA. CDR1 and CDR2 (germline): MDHEN, SYDVKM. The CDR3 has 16 amino acids. CDR3: CASRLRGGGGHTEAFF.

This chain joins TRBV21-1 and TRBJ2-7; the TCRdb call, TRBD1, lacks DNA for checking. TRBV21-1 constitutes a pseudogene. The CDR3 has 13 amino acids. CDR3 protein: CASPHRPAYEQYF.

The chain combines TRBV14 with TRBJ2-5; without DNA, the TCRdb call of TRBD2 cannot be checked. Per germline, CDR1 SGHDN and CDR2 FVKESK. The CDR3 runs to 17 residues. CDR3 region: CASSSRPGLAAKETQYF.

J is TRBJ1-1 and V is TRBV7-9; TCRdb outputs TRBD1, but without DNA this stays unchecked. The V gene's germline CDR1 is SEHNR and CDR2 FQNEAQ (reference sequence). The CDR3 spans 13 residues. The CDR3 here is CASSAQGDHEAFF.

The chain joins TRBV7-7 to TRBJ2-1; lacking DNA, the TRBD2 call made by TCRdb goes unchecked. This CDR3 is 15 amino acids long. Germline V CDR1 and CDR2: SSHAT, FNYEAQ (reference sequence). CDR3: CASSIGLADYNEQFF.